The clone carrying this T cell receptor (beta chain) was seen only once. This sample stems from a study of low-dose radiotherapy and immunotherapy resistance in tumors. The time point denotes: before trial treatment. J was trimmed by 5 bases and V by 2 bases; bases with no gene match: 9. CDR3 length equals 16 residues. Germline CDR1 reads SGHTA; CDR2 reads FQGNSA. cDNA synthesis used a TRAV/TRBV-specific primer set for both chains. A constant-region primer paired with the V-primer adapter amplified TCRs over approximately 18 PCR cycles. The isolated mRNA underwent amplification through in vitro transcription. From the reads, TCRdb called clonotypes with MiXCR, one entry per CDR3 protein. In the table there are 60,000 or so distinct CDR3 sequences, about 26% of which are singletons.

The sequences come from PBMCs, collected before treatment. The receptor was derived from a male donor with rectosigmoid adenocarcinoma. The chain carries TRBV7-2 and TRBJ2-5, with TRBD2 matching 9 bases. The CDR3 sequence is CASSLQASGITETQYF. The CDR3 nucleotides are TGTGCCAGCAGCTTACAGGCTAGCGGGATTACGGAGACCCAGTACTTC.